This T cell receptor (beta chain) was observed in a study of blood T cell repertoires in COVID-19. Study-level information: Specimens from acute and convalescent COVID-19 originated in the United States, Italy and Spain. Sources were T cells, B-cell-depleted T cells, or PBMCs; the material itself was cDNA or gDNA.

The germline gives CDR1 MNHEY, CDR2 SVGEGT. This CDR3 is 19 amino acids long. Trimming removed 0 bases at V and 0 bases at J, with 15 bases between. How the authors handled the data: Reference gene primer amplification in the assay estimated nucleated cell counts. Method: immunoSEQ multiplex PCR; TCRdb's copy keeps in-frame clones and lacks some. V and J calls and clone size are copied from that table; D and trimming were computed from the DNA. The sample records under 65,000 clones, 75% to 90% being singletons. The receptor's source is a man aged 55 to 70 with acute or convalescent COVID-19. This chain connects TRBV6-2 or TRBV6-3 to TRBJ1-6; D may be TRBD1 (6 bases). The sequenced sample was peripheral blood. The DNA of the CDR3 is TGTGCCAGCAGTTACTCGTTGGGGCAGGGGAGCTCCTATAATTCACCCCTCCACTTT. It specifies CASSYSLGQGSSYNSPLHF.